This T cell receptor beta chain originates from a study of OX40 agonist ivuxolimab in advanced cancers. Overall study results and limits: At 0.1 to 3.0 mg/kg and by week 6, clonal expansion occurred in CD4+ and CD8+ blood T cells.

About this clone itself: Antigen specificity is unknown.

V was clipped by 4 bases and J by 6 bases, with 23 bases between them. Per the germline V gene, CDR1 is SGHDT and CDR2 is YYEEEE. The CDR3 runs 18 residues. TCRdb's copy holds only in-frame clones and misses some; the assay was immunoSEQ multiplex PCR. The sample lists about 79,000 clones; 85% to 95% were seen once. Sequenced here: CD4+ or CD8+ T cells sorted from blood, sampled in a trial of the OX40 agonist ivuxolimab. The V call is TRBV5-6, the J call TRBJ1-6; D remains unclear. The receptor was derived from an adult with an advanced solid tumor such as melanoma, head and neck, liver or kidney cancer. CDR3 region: CASSQLVPVLLGNSPLHF. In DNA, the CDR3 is TGTGCCAGCAGCCAGTTAGTCCCGGTACTCTTGGGTAATTCACCCCTCCACTTT.